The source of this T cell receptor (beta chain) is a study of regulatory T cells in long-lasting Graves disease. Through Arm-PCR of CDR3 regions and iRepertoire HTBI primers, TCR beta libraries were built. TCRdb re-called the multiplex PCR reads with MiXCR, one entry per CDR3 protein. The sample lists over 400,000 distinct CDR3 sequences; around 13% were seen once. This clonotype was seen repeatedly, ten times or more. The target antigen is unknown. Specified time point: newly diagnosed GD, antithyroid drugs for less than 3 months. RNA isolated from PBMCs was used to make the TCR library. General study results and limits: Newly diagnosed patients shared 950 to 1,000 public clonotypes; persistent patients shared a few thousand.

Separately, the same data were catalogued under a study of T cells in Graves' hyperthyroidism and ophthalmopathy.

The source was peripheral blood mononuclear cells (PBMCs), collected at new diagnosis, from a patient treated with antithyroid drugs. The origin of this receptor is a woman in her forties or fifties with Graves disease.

DNA for the CDR3: TGTGCCAGCAGCCAATCTGGACAGGGGGACACAAATCGTCAGCCCCAGCATTTT. The encoded protein is CASSQSGQGDTNRQPQHF. The chain links TRBV3-1 to TRBJ1-5; 10 nucleotides line up with TRBD1. This CDR3 comprises 18 residues. Germline V gene data show CDR1 as LGHDT and CDR2 as YNNKEL (reference sequence). Trimming took 2 bases from V and 6 from J; bases not matched to a gene: 13.